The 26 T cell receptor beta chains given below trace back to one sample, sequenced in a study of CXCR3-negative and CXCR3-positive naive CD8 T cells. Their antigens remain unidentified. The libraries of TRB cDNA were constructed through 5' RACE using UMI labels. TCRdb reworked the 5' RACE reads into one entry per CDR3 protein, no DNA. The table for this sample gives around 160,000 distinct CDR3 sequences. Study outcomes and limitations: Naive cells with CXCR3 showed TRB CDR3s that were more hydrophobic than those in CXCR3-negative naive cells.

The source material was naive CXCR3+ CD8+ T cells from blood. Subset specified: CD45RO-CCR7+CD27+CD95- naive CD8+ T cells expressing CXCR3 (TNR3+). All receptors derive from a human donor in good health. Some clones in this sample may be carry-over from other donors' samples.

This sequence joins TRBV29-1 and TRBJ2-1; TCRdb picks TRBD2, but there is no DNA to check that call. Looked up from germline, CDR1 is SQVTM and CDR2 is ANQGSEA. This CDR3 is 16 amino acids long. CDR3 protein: CSVEDGASGRGDEQFF.

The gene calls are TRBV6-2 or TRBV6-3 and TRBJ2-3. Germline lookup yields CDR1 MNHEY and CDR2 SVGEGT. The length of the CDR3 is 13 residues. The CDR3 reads CASSSSEADTQYF.

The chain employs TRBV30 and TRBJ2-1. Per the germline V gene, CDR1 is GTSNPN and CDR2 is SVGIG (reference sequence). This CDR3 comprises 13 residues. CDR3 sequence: CAWSVSVFGEQFF.

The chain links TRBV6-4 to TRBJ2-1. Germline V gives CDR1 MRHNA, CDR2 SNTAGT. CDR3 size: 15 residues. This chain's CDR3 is CASSVDSSSYNEQFF.

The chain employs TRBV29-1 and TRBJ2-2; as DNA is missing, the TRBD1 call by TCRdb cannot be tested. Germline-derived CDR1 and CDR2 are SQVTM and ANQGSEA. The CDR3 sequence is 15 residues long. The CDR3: CSVAYRGANTGELFF.

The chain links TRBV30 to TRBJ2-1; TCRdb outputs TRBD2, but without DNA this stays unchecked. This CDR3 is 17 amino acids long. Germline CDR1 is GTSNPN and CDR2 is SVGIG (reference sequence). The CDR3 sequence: CAWRIPLAGETYNEQFF.

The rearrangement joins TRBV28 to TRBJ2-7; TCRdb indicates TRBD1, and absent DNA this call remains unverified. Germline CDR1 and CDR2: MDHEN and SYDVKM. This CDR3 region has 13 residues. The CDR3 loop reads CASSFAQSYEQYF. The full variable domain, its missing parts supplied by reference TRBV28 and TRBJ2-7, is DVKVTQSSRYLVKRTGEKVFLECVQDMDHENMFWYRQDPGLGLRLIYFSYDVKMKEKGDIPEGYSVSREKKERFSLILESASTNQTSMYLCASSFAQSYEQYFGPGTRLTVT.

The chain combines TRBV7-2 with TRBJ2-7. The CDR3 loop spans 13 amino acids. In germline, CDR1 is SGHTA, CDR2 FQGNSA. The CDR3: CASSLAGYYEQYF.

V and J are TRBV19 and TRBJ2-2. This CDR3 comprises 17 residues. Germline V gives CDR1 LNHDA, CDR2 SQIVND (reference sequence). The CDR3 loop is CASSTHTGGPNTGELFF.

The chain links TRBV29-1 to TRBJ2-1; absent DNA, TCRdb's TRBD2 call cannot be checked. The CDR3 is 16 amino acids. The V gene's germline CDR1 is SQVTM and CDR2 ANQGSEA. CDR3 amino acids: CSVEGSGLAGINEQFF.

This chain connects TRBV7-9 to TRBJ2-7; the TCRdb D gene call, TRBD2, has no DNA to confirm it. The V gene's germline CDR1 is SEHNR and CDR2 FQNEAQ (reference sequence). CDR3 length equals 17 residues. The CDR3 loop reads CASSPRLAGGPLYEQYF. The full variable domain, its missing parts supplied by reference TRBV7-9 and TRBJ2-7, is DTGVSQNPRHKITKRGQNVTFRCDPISEHNRLYWYRQTLGQGPEFLTYFQNEAQLEKSRLLSDRFSAERPKGSFSTLEIQRTEQGDSAMYLCASSPRLAGGPLYEQYFGPGTRLTVT.

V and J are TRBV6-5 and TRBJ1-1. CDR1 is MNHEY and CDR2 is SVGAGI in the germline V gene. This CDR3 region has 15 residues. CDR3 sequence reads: CASSYSQDLNTEAFF.

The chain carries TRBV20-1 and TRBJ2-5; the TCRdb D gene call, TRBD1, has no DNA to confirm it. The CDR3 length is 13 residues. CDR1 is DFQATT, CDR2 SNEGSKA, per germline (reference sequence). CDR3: CSARGDIRETQYF.

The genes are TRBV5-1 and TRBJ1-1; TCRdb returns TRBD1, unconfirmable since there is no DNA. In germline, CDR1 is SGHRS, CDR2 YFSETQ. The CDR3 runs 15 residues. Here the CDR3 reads CASSTEGLRNTEAFF.

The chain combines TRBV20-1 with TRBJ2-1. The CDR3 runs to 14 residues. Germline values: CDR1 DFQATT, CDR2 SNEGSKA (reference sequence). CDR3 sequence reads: CSARVPEDYREQFF.

The CDR3 sequence: CASSWTGTGGAGDYGYTF. V gene TRBV7-9 combines with J gene TRBJ1-2; without DNA, the TCRdb call of TRBD1 cannot be checked. CDR3 size: 18 residues. The germline gives CDR1 SEHNR, CDR2 FQNEAQ (reference sequence).

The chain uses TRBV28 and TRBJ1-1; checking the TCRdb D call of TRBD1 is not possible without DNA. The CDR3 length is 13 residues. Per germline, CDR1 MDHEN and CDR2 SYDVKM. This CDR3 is CASSFGGNTEAFF.

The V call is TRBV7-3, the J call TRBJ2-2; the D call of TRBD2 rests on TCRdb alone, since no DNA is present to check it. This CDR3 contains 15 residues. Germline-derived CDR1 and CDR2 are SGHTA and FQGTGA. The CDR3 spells CASRESGEYTGELFF.

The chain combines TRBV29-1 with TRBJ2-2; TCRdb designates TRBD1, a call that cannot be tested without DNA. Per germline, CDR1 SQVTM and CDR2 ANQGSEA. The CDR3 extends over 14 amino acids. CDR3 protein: CSVEQGTNTGELFF.

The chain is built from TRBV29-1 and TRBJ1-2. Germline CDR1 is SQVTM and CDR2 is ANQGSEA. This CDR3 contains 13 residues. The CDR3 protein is CSVDRGINYGYTF.

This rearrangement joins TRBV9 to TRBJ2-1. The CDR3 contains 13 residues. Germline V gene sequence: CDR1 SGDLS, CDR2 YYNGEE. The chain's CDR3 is CASSVLGIDEQFF.

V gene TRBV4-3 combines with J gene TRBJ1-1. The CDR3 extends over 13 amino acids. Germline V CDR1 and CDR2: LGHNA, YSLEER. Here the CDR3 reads CASSQDRAAEAFF.

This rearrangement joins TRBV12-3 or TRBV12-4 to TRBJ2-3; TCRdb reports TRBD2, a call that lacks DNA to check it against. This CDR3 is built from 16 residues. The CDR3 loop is CASGRPGGGPPDTQYF.

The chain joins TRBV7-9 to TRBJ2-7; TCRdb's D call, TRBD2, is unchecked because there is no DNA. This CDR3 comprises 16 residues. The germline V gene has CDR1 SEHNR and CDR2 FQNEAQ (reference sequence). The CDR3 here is CASSPRTSGDPYEQYF.

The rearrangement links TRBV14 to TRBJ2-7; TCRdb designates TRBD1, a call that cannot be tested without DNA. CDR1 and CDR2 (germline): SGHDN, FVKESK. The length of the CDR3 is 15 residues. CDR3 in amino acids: CASSQSGAFTYEQYF.

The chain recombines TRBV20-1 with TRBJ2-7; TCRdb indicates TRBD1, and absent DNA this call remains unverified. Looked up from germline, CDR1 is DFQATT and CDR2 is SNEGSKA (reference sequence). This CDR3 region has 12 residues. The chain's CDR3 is CSARASLAQQYF.